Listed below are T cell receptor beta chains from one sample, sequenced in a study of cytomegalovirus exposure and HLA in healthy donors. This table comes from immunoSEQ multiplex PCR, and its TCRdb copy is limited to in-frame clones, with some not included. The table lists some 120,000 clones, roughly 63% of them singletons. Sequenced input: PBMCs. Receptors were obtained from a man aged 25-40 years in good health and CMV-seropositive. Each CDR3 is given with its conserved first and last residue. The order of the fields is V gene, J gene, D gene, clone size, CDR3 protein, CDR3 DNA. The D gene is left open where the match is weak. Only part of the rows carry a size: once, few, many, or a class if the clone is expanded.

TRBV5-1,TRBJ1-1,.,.,CASSSQEASTGEAFF,TGCGCCAGCAGCTCCCAGGAAGCCTCGACAGGTGAAGCTTTCTTT
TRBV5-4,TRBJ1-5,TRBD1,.,CASSQDRAGGSNQPQHF,TGTGCCAGCAGCCAAGATAGGGCAGGGGGGAGCAATCAGCCCCAGCATTTT
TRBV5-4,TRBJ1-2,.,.,CASSAGGGGTYGYTF,TGTGCCAGCAGCGCCGGCGGGGGAGGAACCTATGGCTACACCTTC
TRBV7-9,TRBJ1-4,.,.,CASSLDSGVKLFF,TGTGCCAGCAGCTTAGACTCGGGAGTGAAACTGTTTTTT
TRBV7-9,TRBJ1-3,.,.,CASSDRSSGNTIYF,TGTGCCAGCAGCGACCGGAGCTCTGGAAACACCATATATTTT
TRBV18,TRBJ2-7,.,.,CASSPRRQTDYEQYF,TGTGCCAGCTCACCACGAAGACAGACCGACTACGAGCAGTACTTC
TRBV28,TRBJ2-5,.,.,CASSLLRREETQYF,TGTGCCAGCAGTTTACTCCGCAGGGAAGAGACCCAGTACTTC
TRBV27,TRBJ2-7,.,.,CASSLRGITYEQYF,TGTGCCAGCAGTTTAAGGGGCATAACCTACGAGCAGTACTTC
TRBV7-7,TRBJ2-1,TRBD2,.,CASSLGGSGREQFF,TGTGCTAGCAGCTTAGGGGGTAGCGGGAGAGAGCAGTTCTTC
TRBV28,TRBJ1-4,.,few,CASSLPRGRVNEKLFF,TGTGCCAGCAGTCTCCCGCGGGGGAGGGTAAATGAAAAACTGTTTTTT
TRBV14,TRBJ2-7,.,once,CASSQDKEAYEQYF,TGTGCCAGCAGCCAAGATAAGGAGGCCTACGAGCAGTACTTC
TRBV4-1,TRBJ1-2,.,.,CASSQTGTLNYGYTF,TGCGCCAGCAGCCAAACAGGGACCCTTAACTATGGCTACACCTTC
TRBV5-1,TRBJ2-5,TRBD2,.,CASSFGISGSWLQGTQYF,TGCGCCAGCAGCTTTGGGATTAGCGGGTCTTGGTTGCAAGGGACCCAGTACTTC
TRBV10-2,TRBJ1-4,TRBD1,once,CASRVDRARNEKLFF,TGCGCCAGCAGAGTAGACAGGGCGAGGAATGAAAAACTGTTTTTT
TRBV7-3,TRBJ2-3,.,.,CASSPTQQGDTQYF,TGTGCCAGCAGCCCAACTCAACAGGGAGATACGCAGTATTTT
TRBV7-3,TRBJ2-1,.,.,CASSVDLSSYNEQFF,TGTGCCAGCAGCGTGGACTTGAGCTCCTACAATGAGCAGTTCTTC
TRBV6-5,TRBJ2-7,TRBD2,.,CASSYLAGEVREQYF,TGTGCCAGCAGTTACTTGGCGGGAGAGGTAAGGGAGCAGTACTTC
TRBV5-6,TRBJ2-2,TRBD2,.,CASSPGLARKLFF,TGTGCCAGCAGCCCGGGACTAGCTCGAAAGCTGTTTTTT
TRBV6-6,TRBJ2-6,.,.,CASSVLREANVLTF,TGTGCCAGCAGTGTTCTGCGGGAGGCCAACGTCCTGACTTTC
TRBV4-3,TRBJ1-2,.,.,CASSQEHIGKLYGYTF,TGCGCCAGCAGCCAAGAACATATCGGGAAGTTATATGGCTACACCTTC
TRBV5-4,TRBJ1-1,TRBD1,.,CASSPGTGETEAFF,TGTGCCAGCAGCCCGGGGACAGGGGAGACTGAAGCTTTCTTT
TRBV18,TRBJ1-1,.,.,CASSPDSAPSGTEAFF,TGTGCCAGCTCGCCGGACAGCGCCCCGTCGGGAACTGAAGCTTTCTTT
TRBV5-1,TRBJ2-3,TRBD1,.,CASFRGGTGPDTQYF,TGCGCCAGCTTTAGGGGCGGGACAGGGCCAGATACGCAGTATTTT
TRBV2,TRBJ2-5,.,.,CASTQWETQYF,TGTGCCAGCACCCAGTGGGAGACCCAGTACTTC
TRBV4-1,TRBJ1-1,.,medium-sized,CASSQARDKAFF,TGCGCCAGCAGCCAAGCAAGGGACAAAGCTTTCTTT
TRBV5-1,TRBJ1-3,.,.,CASSLTYRQGSGNTIYF,TGCGCCAGCAGCTTGACTTATCGGCAGGGCTCTGGAAACACCATATATTTT
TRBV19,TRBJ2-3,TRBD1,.,CASRQGATDTQYF,TGTGCCAGCCGACAGGGGGCGACAGATACGCAGTATTTT